This T cell receptor (beta chain) came from a study of T cell repertoires in cytomegalovirus infection (dated by TCRdb to the late 2010s). About the study as a whole: Peptide stimulations targeted recently identified HLA-C-restricted CMV epitopes, whose presentation resists viral immunomodulation, together with well-studied HLA-B-restricted epitopes. Donor HLA type was relevant to the analysis, as public TCR beta signatures indicated carriage of CMV infection together with the matching HLA type.

This sample was sequenced with an Illumina HiSeq 1500. TCRdb reran the public reads through fastp at Q25 and MiXCR, keeping productive beta chains. Records with the same CDR3 protein are collapsed into one entry carrying the most frequent genes and DNA. The sample records fewer than 200,000 distinct CDR3 sequences, approximately 21% of which are singletons. The top ten clonotypes cover roughly 25% of the sample. On the study overall, not on this receptor specifically: Cumulative frequency of public TCR beta family members discriminated carriers of CMV infection plus the relevant HLA type in this cohort and an independent 352-donor cohort. The ex vivo response was dominated by HLA-C-restricted CMV-specific TCR beta clonotypes, and the single most frequent clonotype in two of eight donors was supplied by these HLA-C-restricted clonotypes.

The treatment or condition label here, explained by the study, means: in vitro stimulation with specific CMV peptide epitopes to enrich CMV-specific T cells. The germline V gene encodes CDR1 SNHLY and CDR2 FYNNEI. Between the V and J ends, shortened by 2 bases and 6 bases respectively, the junction contains 3 bases. The cysteine opens and the phenylalanine closes a CDR3 of 11 amino acids. Just CDR3 DNA is preserved here, 33 bases in frame from base 1. A word on this clonotype: Its antigen has not been determined. One base away there is no much larger clone; base qualities are not given.

In this chain, TRBV2 is recombined with TRBJ2-3, with the D segment identity uncertain. Sequencing was performed on CD8+ T cells from cultured PBMCs, taken from culture after CMV antigen stimulation. This clonotype originated in a human donor in good health (CMV status not recorded). Some clones in this sample may be carry-over from other donors' samples. CDR3 loop: CASSERDTQYF. The sequence in DNA is TGTGCCAGCAGTGAAAGGGATACGCAGTATTTT.